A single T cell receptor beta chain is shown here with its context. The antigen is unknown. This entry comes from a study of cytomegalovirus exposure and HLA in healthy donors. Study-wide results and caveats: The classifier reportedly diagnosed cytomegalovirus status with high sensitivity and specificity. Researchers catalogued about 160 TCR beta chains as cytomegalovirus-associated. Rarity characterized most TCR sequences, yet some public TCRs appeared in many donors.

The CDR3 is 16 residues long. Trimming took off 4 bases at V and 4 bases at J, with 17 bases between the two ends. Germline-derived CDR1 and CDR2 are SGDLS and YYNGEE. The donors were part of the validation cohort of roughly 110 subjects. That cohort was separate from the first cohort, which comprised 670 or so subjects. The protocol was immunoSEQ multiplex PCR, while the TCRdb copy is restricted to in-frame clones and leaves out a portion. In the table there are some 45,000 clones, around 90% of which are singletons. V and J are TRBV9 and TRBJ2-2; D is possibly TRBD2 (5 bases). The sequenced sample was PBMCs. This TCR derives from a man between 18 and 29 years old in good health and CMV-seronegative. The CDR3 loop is CASSPNIPRGTGELFF. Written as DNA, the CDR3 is TGTGCCAGCAGCCCCAACATCCCACGGGGCACCGGGGAGCTGTTTTTT.